What follows are 30 T cell receptor beta chains derived from one specimen sequenced in a study of blood T cells in healthy people across ages. Then a second PCR, running about 6 to 12 cycles, was carried out with a sample-barcoded 5' primer and a J-beta primer mix. Using its own MiXCR run on the 5' RACE reads, TCRdb lists one record per CDR3 protein. The sample shows about 640,000 distinct CDR3 sequences, 45% to 65% of them seen only once. The sequenced sample consisted of blood. The receptors were gathered from a man aged 55 to 69 in good health.

V gene TRBV10-3 combines with J gene TRBJ2-3; D might be TRBD1 (6 bases). Germline CDR1 and CDR2: ENHRY and SYGVKD. The CDR3 is 13 residues long. The V end was cut by 11 bases, the J end by 2 bases, with 14 bases between. The CDR3 spells CAGATGVTDTQYF. The CDR3 nucleotides read TGTGCCGGAGCGACAGGAGTCACAGATACGCAGTATTTT.

This clonotype occurred once. The chain links TRBV9 to TRBJ2-1; 10 nucleotides agree with TRBD2. The CDR3 is 15 residues long. V dropped 1 base and J dropped 8; count of bases not matched to a gene: 6. Germline CDR1 SGDLS, CDR2 YYNGEE. CDR3 DNA sequence: TGTGCCAGCAGCGTAAGGGGACTAGCGTACTATGAGCAGTTCTTC. Residues: CASSVRGLAYYEQFF.

The V gene is TRBV6-1, the J gene TRBJ2-1, with a tentative D call TRBD2 (7 bases). This CDR3 contains 15 residues. The germline gives CDR1 MNHNS, CDR2 SASEGT. Trimming cost V 0 bases and J 8 bases, with 14 bases left between them. The DNA of the CDR3 is TGTGCCAGCAGTGAAGCGCTTCGGGGGGCCCATGAGCAGTTCTTC. Its translation is CASSEALRGAHEQFF.

This clonotype was counted a few times. This rearrangement joins TRBV20-1 to TRBJ1-2; D may be TRBD1 (6 bases). This CDR3 comprises 14 residues. The germline V gene encodes CDR1 DFQATT and CDR2 SNEGSKA (reference sequence). Trimming stripped 4 bases from V and 7 bases from J, with 19 bases between. CDR3 sequence: CSATSAGALGGYTF. CDR3 sequence (DNA): TGCAGTGCTACCTCAGCGGGGGCGCTTGGTGGCTACACCTTC.

The gene calls are TRBV4-2 and TRBJ2-7; 7 bases are shared with TRBD1. This CDR3 is 17 amino acids long. J gave up 0 bases and V 5 bases, and 13 bases lay outside the gene matches. Germline CDR1 reads LGHNA; CDR2 reads YNFKEQ. The CDR3 loop reads CASSFETGTESSYEQYF. The DNA for the CDR3 is TGTGCCAGCAGCTTCGAGACCGGGACAGAGAGCTCCTACGAGCAGTACTTC.

V usage is TRBV20-1 and J usage is TRBJ2-1, with a tentative D call TRBD2 (6 bases). Germline V CDR1 and CDR2: DFQATT, SNEGSKA (reference sequence). V was cut by 3 bases and J by 10 bases, with 10 bases left in between. This CDR3 spans 11 amino acids. In DNA, the CDR3 is TGCAGTGCTAGGGGGGAGGCGGAGCAGTTCTTC. This encodes CSARGEAEQFF.

The V call is TRBV6-5, the J call TRBJ2-7, with 9 bases aligning to TRBD1. CDR1 and CDR2 from the germline V gene are MNHEY and SVGAGI. The CDR3 covers 16 residues. With V trimmed by 5 bases and J by 5 bases, 13 bases remained unmatched. The CDR3 DNA sequence: TGTGCCAGCAGTCGCCATGGGGGACAGGGTGGCGACGAGCAGTACTTC. This gives the protein CASSRHGGQGGDEQYF.

The rearrangement uses TRBV5-6 and TRBJ1-2; D gene uncertain. The CDR3 is made up of 14 amino acids. Germline V gene sequence: CDR1 SGHDT, CDR2 YYEEEE. The V end was cut by 0 bases, the J end by 1 base, with 7 bases between. The CDR3 reads CASSLDGINYGYTF. For the CDR3, the DNA is TGTGCCAGCAGCTTGGACGGGATTAACTATGGCTACACCTTC.

The gene calls are TRBV2 and TRBJ2-3, with 10 bases identical to TRBD1. V was clipped by 4 bases and J by 7 bases; unmatched bases: 5. The CDR3 has 14 amino acids. Germline loops: CDR1 SNHLY, CDR2 FYNNEI. The DNA for the CDR3 is TGTGCCAGCAGTGGACAGGGGGCAGGGAATACGCAGTATTTT. It specifies CASSGQGAGNTQYF.

V gene TRBV3-1 combines with J gene TRBJ2-3; 7 bases match TRBD1. The CDR3 contains 13 residues. After removal of 8 bases from V and 0 bases from J, the junction contained 2 bases not matched to a gene. Germline values: CDR1 LGHDT, CDR2 YNNKEL (reference sequence). The CDR3 reads CASGTASTDTQYF. CDR3 nucleotide sequence: TGTGCCAGCGGGACAGCTAGCACAGATACGCAGTATTTT.

V is TRBV5-1 and J is TRBJ1-1, with D uncertain. Germline CDR1 is SGHRS and CDR2 is YFSETQ. The V end was cut by 0 bases, the J end by 2 bases, with 8 bases between. The CDR3 covers 14 residues. CDR3 in amino acids: CASSLAVQNTEAFF. Here the CDR3 DNA reads TGCGCCAGCAGCTTGGCGGTACAAAACACTGAAGCTTTCTTT.

This chain joins TRBV20-1 and TRBJ1-4, with 7 bases identical to TRBD1. The CDR3 length is 15 residues. V dropped 5 bases and J dropped 0; count of bases not matched to a gene: 6. Germline-derived CDR1 and CDR2 are DFQATT and SNEGSKA (reference sequence). The CDR3: CSAAPGQTTNEKLFF. CDR3 DNA sequence: TGCAGTGCTGCCCCGGGACAGACAACTAATGAAAAACTGTTTTTT.

The CDR3 DNA is TGTGCCAGCGGGACAAACCAAGAGACCCAGTACTTC. Its translation: CASGTNQETQYF. The gene calls are TRBV7-9 and TRBJ2-5, with a tentative D call TRBD1 (6 bases). The V end lost 8 bases, the J end lost 0 bases, and 7 bases lay between the germline ends. CDR1 and CDR2 (germline): SEHNR, FQNEAQ (reference sequence). The CDR3 has 12 residues.

The V call is TRBV20-1, the J call TRBJ2-1; 11 bases match TRBD2. The CDR3 length is 13 residues. With 3 bases clipped from V and 9 bases from J, the junction kept 4 bases outside the gene matches. Germline CDR1 is DFQATT and CDR2 is SNEGSKA (reference sequence). The CDR3 DNA reads as TGCAGTGCTAGTAGCGGGGGGGCATTTGAGCAGTTCTTC. Translation: CSASSGGAFEQFF.

This chain connects TRBV3-1 to TRBJ2-5; 9 bases align to TRBD2. The J call may be incorrect, as the DNA end agrees better with TRBJ2-7. CDR3 size: 14 residues. Per the germline V gene, CDR1 is LGHDT and CDR2 is YNNKEL (reference sequence). CDR3 in DNA: TGTGCCAGCAGCCGACATAGCGGGGGATACGAGCAGTACTTC. Protein sequence: CASSRHSGGYEQYF.

DNA of the CDR3: TGTGCCAGCAGCCTAGGCGGGGGGACTGCAAATGAGCAGTTCTTC. It specifies CASSLGGGTANEQFF. V usage is TRBV7-2 and J usage is TRBJ2-1; 8 nucleotides match TRBD2. J lost 7 bases, V lost 5 bases, and 10 bases had no gene match. Germline-derived CDR1 and CDR2 are SGHTA and FQGNSA. CDR3 length equals 15 residues.

V and J are TRBV24-1 and TRBJ2-2; tentatively, D is TRBD2 (6 bases). This CDR3 region has 15 residues. Trimming stripped 4 bases from V and 6 bases from J, with 14 bases between. Germline V CDR1 and CDR2: KGHDR, SFDVKD. This CDR3 is CATSDSGLGAGELFF. In nucleotides, the CDR3 is TGTGCCACCAGTGACTCGGGACTTGGCGCCGGGGAGCTGTTTTTT.

CDR3 in amino acids: CSVEGFDQPQHF. The CDR3 bases are TGCAGCGTTGAAGGGTTCGATCAGCCCCAGCATTTT. The chain couples TRBV29-1 to TRBJ1-5; D not certain. Germline V CDR1 and CDR2: SQVTM, ANQGSEA. There are 12 residues in the CDR3. V lost 1 base to trimming and J lost 5 bases, with 6 bases between them. The full variable domain, its missing parts supplied by reference TRBV29-1 and TRBJ1-5, is SAVISQKPSRDICQRGTSLTIQCQVDSQVTMMFWYRQQPGQSLTLIATANQGSEATYESGFVIDKFPISRPNLTFSTLTVSNMSPEDSSIYLCSVEGFDQPQHFGDGTRLSIL.

The rearrangement uses TRBV4-1 and TRBJ2-6, with TRBD1 matching over 9 bases. Per the germline V gene, CDR1 is MGHRA and CDR2 is YSYEKL. This CDR3 has 20 amino acids. V dropped 0 bases and J dropped 1; count of bases not matched to a gene: 10. CDR3 DNA sequence: TGCGCCAGCAGCCAAGATCGAGGACAGGGGTTGAGGTCTGGGGCCAACGTCCTGACTTTC. Its translation: CASSQDRGQGLRSGANVLTF.

The gene calls are TRBV7-2 and TRBJ2-2; D call uncertain. Trimming left V 5 bases short and J 2 bases short, with 15 bases between. The V gene's germline CDR1 is SGHTA and CDR2 FQGNSA. The CDR3 is 16 amino acids. The CDR3 bases are TGTGCCAGCAGCCCGCAGATTCGGGCCAACACCGGGGAGCTGTTTTTT. This sequence encodes CASSPQIRANTGELFF.

This clonotype has a handful of counts. V usage is TRBV6-6 and J usage is TRBJ2-5, with D possibly being TRBD1 or TRBD2 (5 bases each). V shed 8 bases and J shed 5 bases, with 15 bases lying between them. CDR3 length: 13 amino acids. The germline V gene encodes CDR1 MNHNY and CDR2 SVGAGI (reference sequence). The CDR3 loop is CASRFGGGETQYF. The CDR3 coding sequence is TGTGCCAGCCGGTTTGGGGGTGGGGAGACCCAGTACTTC.

A few counts support this clonotype. The chain uses TRBV12-3 or TRBV12-4 and TRBJ2-3, with 9 bases that match TRBD2. V dropped 3 bases and J dropped 2; count of bases not matched to a gene: 6. The CDR3 sequence is 16 residues long. The CDR3 DNA is TGTGCCAGCAGTTTGAGGCGGGGGGGCGACACAGATACGCAGTATTTT. Residues: CASSLRRGGDTDTQYF.

This chain links TRBV20-1 with TRBJ2-5; perhaps TRBD1 as D (7 bases). The germline V gene encodes CDR1 DFQATT and CDR2 SNEGSKA (reference sequence). The length of the CDR3 is 13 residues. Trimming took off 6 bases at V and 4 bases at J, with 15 bases between the two ends. CDR3 sequence reads: CSARRQGGETQYF. The CDR3 region has the DNA TGCAGTGCCCGACGACAGGGAGGAGAGACCCAGTACTTC.

CDR3 in DNA: TGTGCCAGCAGCCAAGACAACCAGGGTGGAGTACCCCTCCACTTT. It encodes CASSQDNQGGVPLHF. The chain uses TRBV3-1 and TRBJ1-6; tentatively, D is TRBD1 (5 bases). Germline loops: CDR1 LGHDT, CDR2 YNNKEL (reference sequence). There are 15 residues in the CDR3. V was trimmed by 0 bases and J by 12 bases, leaving 15 bases between them.

This clonotype has more than one count but fewer than ten. The gene calls are TRBV12-3 or TRBV12-4 and TRBJ1-5, with a tentative D call TRBD1 (6 bases). Trimming removed 5 bases from V and 5 bases from J, with 10 bases in between. This CDR3 comprises 13 residues. DNA for the CDR3: TGTGCCAGCAGTGGACAGCCGGATCAGCCCCAGCATTTT. It encodes CASSGQPDQPQHF.

V and J are TRBV3-1 and TRBJ1-5, with 7 bases matching TRBD1. J lost 6 bases, V lost 6 bases, and 17 bases had no gene match. This CDR3 comprises 17 residues. Germline V gene data show CDR1 as LGHDT and CDR2 as YNNKEL (reference sequence). The CDR3 is CASSPLPQGVGSQPQHF. DNA for the CDR3: TGTGCCAGCAGTCCACTACCCCAGGGGGTCGGGAGTCAGCCCCAGCATTTT.

V usage is TRBV7-7 and J usage is TRBJ2-1, with 8 bases aligning to TRBD2. Germline V gene data show CDR1 as SSHAT and CDR2 as FNYEAQ (reference sequence). CDR3 length: 17 residues. The ends lost 1 base at V and 8 bases at J; junction bases unmatched: 13. The CDR3 loop is CASSLGAAGGRVDEQFF. CDR3 DNA: TGTGCCAGCAGCTTAGGAGCCGCGGGGGGAAGGGTGGATGAGCAGTTCTTC.

The chain joins TRBV4-1 to TRBJ1-2, with 9 positions matching TRBD1. With V trimmed by 2 bases and J by 7 bases, 14 bases remained unmatched. CDR1 and CDR2 (germline): MGHRA, YSYEKL. The CDR3 contains 17 residues. The CDR3 reads CASSQTKPGQGLGGYTF. For the CDR3, the DNA is TGCGCCAGCAGCCAAACTAAACCGGGACAGGGACTAGGTGGCTACACCTTC.

The chain couples TRBV5-1 to TRBJ2-5, with D perhaps being TRBD1 or TRBD2 (5 bases each). This CDR3 is 14 amino acids long. The germline V gene has CDR1 SGHRS and CDR2 YFSETQ. The V end was cut by 3 bases, the J end by 1 base, with 10 bases between. Written as DNA, the CDR3 is TGCGCCAGCAGCTCCCGGGACGGCCAAGAGACCCAGTACTTC. Residues: CASSSRDGQETQYF.

The chain links TRBV15 to TRBJ1-1, with D unresolved. Germline loops: CDR1 LNHNV, CDR2 YYDKDF (reference sequence). There are 14 residues in the CDR3. V gave up 0 bases and J gave up 5 bases, with 10 bases separating them. The chain's CDR3 is CATSRDPQFTEAFF. The CDR3 coding sequence is TGTGCCACCAGCAGAGATCCACAATTTACTGAAGCTTTCTTT.